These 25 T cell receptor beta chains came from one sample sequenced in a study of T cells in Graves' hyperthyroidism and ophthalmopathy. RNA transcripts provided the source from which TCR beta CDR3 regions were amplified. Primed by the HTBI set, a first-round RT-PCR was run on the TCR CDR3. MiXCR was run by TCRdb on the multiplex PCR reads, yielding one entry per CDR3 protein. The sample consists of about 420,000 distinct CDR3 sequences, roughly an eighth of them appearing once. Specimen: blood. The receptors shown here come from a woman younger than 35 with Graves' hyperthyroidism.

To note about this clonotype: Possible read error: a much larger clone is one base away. CDR3 sequence reads: CASSLTAGRQETQYF. The DNA for the CDR3 is TGTGCCAGCAGCTTAACAGCGGGGCGACAGGAGACCCAGTACTTC. V usage is TRBV7-2 and J usage is TRBJ2-5, with 7 bases matching TRBD2. The germline V gene has CDR1 SGHTA and CDR2 FQGNSA. Trimming cost V 2 bases and J 5 bases; bases outside gene matches: 8. The CDR3 consists of 15 residues.

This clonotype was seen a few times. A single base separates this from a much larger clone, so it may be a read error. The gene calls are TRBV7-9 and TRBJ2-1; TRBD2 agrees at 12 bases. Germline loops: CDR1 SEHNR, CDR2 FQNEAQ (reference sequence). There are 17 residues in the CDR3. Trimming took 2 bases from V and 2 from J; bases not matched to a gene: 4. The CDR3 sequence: CASSLQTSGGTYNEQFF. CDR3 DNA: TGTGCCAGCAGCTTACAGACTAGCGGGGGAACCTACAATGAGCAGTTCTTC.

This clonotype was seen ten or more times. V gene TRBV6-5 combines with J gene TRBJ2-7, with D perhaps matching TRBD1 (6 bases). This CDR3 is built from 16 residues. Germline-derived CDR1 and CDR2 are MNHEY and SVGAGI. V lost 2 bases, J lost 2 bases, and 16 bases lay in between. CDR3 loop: CASSYLTQGSPYEQYF. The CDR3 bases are TGTGCCAGCAGTTACCTCACACAGGGTTCCCCCTACGAGCAGTACTTC.

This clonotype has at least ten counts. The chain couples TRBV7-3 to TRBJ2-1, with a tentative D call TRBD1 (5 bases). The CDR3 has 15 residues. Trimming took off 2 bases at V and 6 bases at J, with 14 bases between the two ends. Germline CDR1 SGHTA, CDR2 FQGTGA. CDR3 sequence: CASSLGAGVSNEQFF. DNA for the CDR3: TGTGCCAGCAGCTTAGGGGCTGGGGTTTCCAATGAGCAGTTCTTC.

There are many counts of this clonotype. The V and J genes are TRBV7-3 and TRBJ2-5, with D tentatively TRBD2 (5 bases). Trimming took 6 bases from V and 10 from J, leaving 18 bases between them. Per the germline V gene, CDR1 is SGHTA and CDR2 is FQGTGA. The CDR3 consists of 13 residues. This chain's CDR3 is CASSTNVGKGQYF. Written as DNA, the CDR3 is TGTGCCAGCAGTACAAACGTCGGGAAAGGCCAGTACTTC.

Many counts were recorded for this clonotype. The DNA for the CDR3 is TGTGCCAGCAGCTTAGAAAGAGTCGGCGGGCAGTACTTC. Translation: CASSLERVGGQYF. The chain couples TRBV11-2 to TRBJ2-7; D is uncertain. V was trimmed by 0 bases and J by 9 bases, leaving 12 bases between them. The germline CDR1 and CDR2 sequences are SGHAT and FQNNGV. This CDR3 is 13 amino acids long.

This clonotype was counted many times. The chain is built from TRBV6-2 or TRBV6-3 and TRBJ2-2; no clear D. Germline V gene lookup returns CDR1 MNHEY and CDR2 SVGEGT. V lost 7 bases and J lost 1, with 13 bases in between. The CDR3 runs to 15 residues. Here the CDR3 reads CASNKSPVNTGELFF. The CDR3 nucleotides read TGTGCCAGCAACAAGAGCCCGGTGAACACCGGGGAGCTGTTTTTT.

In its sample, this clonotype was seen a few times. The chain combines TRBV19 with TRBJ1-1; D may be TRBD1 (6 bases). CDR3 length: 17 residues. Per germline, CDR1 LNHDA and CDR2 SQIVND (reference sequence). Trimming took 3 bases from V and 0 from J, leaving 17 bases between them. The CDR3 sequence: CASSMQGQLRMNTEAFF. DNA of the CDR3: TGTGCCAGTAGTATGCAAGGACAGCTTAGAATGAACACTGAAGCTTTCTTT.

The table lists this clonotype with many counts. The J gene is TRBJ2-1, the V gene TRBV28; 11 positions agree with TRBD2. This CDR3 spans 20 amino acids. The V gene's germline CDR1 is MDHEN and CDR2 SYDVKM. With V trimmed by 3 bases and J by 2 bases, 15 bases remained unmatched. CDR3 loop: CASSFGVFSRLAGPYNEQFF. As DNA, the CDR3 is TGTGCCAGCAGTTTTGGCGTTTTTTCTAGACTAGCGGGGCCCTACAATGAGCAGTTCTTC.

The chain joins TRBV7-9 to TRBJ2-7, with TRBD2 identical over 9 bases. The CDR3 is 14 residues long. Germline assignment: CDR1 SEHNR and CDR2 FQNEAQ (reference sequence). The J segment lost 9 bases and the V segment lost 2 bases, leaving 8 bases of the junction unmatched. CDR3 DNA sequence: TGTGCCAGCAGCTTATGGGGTAGCGGGGGCGTGCAGTACTTC. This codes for CASSLWGSGGVQYF.

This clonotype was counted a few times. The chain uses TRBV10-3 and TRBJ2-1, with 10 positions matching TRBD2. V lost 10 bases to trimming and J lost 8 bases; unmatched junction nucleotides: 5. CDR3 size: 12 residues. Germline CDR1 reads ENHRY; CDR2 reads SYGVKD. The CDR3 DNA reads TGTGCCACTAGCGGGAGTGTCGATGAGCAGTTCTTC. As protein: CATSGSVDEQFF.

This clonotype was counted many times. The DNA of the CDR3 is TGTGCCAGCAGCTCCTCCGGGACCGTGAGCTCCTACAATGAGCAGTTCTTC. This encodes CASSSSGTVSSYNEQFF. The genes are TRBV7-9 and TRBJ2-1, with D perhaps given as TRBD1 or TRBD2 (5 bases each). CDR3 length: 17 amino acids. Germline lookup yields CDR1 SEHNR and CDR2 FQNEAQ (reference sequence). V was pared by 4 bases and J by 0 bases, with 16 bases between.

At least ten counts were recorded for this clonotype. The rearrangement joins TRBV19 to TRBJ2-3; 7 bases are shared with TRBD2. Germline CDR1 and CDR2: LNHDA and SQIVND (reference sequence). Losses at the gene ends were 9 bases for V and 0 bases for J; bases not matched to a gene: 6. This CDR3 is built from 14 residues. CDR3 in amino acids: CASHRSGSTDTQYF. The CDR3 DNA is TGTGCCAGCCACCGTAGCGGGAGCACAGATACGCAGTATTTT.

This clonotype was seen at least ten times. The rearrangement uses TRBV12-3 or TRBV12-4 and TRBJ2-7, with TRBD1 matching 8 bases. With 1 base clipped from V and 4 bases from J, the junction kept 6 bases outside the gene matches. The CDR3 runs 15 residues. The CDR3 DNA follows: TGTGCCAGCAGTTTAGGGGCTACAGGGGGGTACGAGCAGTACTTC. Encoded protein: CASSLGATGGYEQYF.

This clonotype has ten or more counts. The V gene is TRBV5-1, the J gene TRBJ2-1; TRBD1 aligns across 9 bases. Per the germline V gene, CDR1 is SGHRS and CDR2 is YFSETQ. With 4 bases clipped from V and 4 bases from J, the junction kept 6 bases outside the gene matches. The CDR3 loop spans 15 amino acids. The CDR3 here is CASSHGTGIYNEQFF. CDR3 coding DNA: TGCGCCAGCAGCCACGGGACAGGGATTTACAATGAGCAGTTCTTC.

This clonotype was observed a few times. CDR3 region: CASSLKTGGGEQYF. The CDR3 DNA follows: TGCGCCAGCAGCTTGAAAACCGGTGGAGGCGAGCAGTACTTC. The gene calls are TRBV5-1 and TRBJ2-7; TRBD2 is a possible D gene (5 bases). The germline gives CDR1 SGHRS, CDR2 YFSETQ. The CDR3 spans 14 residues. Trimming removed 1 base at V and 6 bases at J, with 14 bases between.

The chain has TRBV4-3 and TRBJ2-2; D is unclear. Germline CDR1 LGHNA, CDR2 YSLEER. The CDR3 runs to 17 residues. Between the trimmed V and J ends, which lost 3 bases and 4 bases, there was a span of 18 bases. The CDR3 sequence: CASSHDPSHSSTGELFF. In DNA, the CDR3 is TGCGCCAGCAGCCACGATCCCTCCCATAGTAGCACCGGGGAGCTGTTTTTT.

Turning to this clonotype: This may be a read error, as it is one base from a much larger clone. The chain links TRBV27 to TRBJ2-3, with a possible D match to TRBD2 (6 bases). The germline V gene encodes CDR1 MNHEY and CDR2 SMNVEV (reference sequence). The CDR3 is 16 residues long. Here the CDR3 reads CASSSWGFTSTDTQCF. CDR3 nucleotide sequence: TGTGCCAGCAGTTCCTGGGGGTTCACTAGCACAGATACGCAGTGTTTT.

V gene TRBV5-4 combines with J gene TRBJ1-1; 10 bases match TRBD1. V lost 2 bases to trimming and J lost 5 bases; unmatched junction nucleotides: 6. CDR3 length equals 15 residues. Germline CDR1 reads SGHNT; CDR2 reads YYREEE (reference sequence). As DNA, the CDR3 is TGTGCCAGCAGCTTTAAGGACAGGGGGGTAACTGAAGCTTTCTTT. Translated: CASSFKDRGVTEAFF.

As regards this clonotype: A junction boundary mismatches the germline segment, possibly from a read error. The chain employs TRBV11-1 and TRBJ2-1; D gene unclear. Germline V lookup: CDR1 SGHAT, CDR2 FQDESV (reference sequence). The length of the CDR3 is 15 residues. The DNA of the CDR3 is TGTACCAGCAGCCAGGCCCTCAGCTCCTACAATGAGCAGTTCTTC. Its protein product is CTSSQALSSYNEQFF.

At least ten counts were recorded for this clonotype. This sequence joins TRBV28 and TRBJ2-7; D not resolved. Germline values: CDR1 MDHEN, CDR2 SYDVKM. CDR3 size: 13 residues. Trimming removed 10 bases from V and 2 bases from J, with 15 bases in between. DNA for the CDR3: TGTGCCACAACCCAACCCAATACCTACGAGCAGTACTTC. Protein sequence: CATTQPNTYEQYF.

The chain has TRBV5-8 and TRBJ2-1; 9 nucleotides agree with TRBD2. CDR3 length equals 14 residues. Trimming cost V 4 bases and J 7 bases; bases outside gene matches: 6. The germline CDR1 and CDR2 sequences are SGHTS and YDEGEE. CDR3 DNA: TGTGCCAGCAGCCTAGCGGGAAGTTCAAATGAGCAGTTCTTC. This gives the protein CASSLAGSSNEQFF. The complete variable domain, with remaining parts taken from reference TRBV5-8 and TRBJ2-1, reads EAGVTQSPTHLIKTRGQQATLRCSPISGHTSVYWYQQALGLGLQFLLWYDEGEERNRGNFPPRFSGRQFPNYSSELNVNALELEDSALYLCASSLAGSSNEQFFGPGTRLTVL.

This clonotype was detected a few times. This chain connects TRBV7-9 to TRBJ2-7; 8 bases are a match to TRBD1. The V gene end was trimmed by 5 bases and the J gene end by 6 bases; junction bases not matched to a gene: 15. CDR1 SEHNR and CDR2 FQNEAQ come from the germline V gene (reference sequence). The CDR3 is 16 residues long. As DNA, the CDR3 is TGTGCCAGCAGCGCGAGCGGTGGGACAGGTTCTGCCGAGCAGTACTTC. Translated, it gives CASSASGGTGSAEQYF. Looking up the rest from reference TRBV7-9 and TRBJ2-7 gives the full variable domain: DTGVSQNPRHKITKRGQNVTFRCDPISEHNRLYWYRQTLGQGPEFLTYFQNEAQLEKSRLLSDRFSAERPKGSFSTLEIQRTEQGDSAMYLCASSASGGTGSAEQYFGPGTRLTVT.

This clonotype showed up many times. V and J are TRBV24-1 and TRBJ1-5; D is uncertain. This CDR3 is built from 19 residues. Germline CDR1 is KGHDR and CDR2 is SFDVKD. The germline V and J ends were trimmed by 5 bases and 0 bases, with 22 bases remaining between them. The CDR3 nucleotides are TGTGCCACCAGTGTCAGCTTGGCAGGTCCTAAGGATAGCAATCAGCCCCAGCATTTT. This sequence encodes CATSVSLAGPKDSNQPQHF.

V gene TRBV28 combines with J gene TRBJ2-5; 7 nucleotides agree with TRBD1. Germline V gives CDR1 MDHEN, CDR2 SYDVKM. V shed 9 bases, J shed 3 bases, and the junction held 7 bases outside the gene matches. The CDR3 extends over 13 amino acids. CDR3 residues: CASGTGVEETQYF. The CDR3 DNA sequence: TGTGCCAGTGGTACAGGGGTAGAAGAGACCCAGTACTTC.